The 11 T cell receptor beta chains below come from one sample, sequenced in a study of identical twins. TCRdb used MiXCR to reprocess the 5' RACE reads, holding one entry per CDR3 protein. The table has about 660,000 distinct CDR3 sequences, around 8.6% seen once. Another study also made use of these data, one on yellow fever vaccine responses in identical twins.

Source material: PBMCs. These TCRs come from a woman younger than 35 in good health.

The sample holds many counts of this clonotype. The chain carries TRBV29-1 and TRBJ2-1, with 7 positions matching TRBD1. This CDR3 is 13 amino acids long. Germline V gene data show CDR1 as SQVTM and CDR2 as ANQGSEA. V was pared by 4 bases and J by 5 bases, with 5 bases of the junction left unmatched. CDR3: CSVALGQHNEQFF. As DNA, the CDR3 is TGCAGCGTTGCGCTGGGACAGCACAATGAGCAGTTCTTC.

The chain uses TRBV2 and TRBJ2-5; 7 nucleotides agree with TRBD1. In germline, CDR1 is SNHLY, CDR2 FYNNEI. The CDR3 consists of 11 residues. Trimming removed 11 bases from V and 13 bases from J; junction bases left unmatched: 13. The CDR3 loop reads CASVGGLDRYF. In nucleotides, the CDR3 is TGTGCCTCAGTAGGGGGCCTGGATCGGTACTTC.

This clonotype was detected ten times or more. The V gene is TRBV21-1, the J gene TRBJ2-3; TRBD1 was called by the table and not checked on the DNA. TRBV21-1 is recorded as a pseudogene. CDR3 length: 14 residues. The CDR3 DNA is TGTGCCAGCAGGGGGGACAGTAGCACAGATACGCAGTATTTT. This encodes CASRGDSSTDTQYF.

This clonotype has only a few counts. This chain links TRBV7-6 with TRBJ2-2; 7 nucleotides line up with TRBD1. Germline lookup yields CDR1 SGHVS and CDR2 FNYEAQ. The CDR3 loop spans 13 amino acids. Trimming removed 5 bases from V and 5 bases from J; junction bases left unmatched: 2. For the CDR3, the DNA is TGTGCCAGCAGCGGACAGGCTACCGGGGAGCTGTTTTTT. This codes for CASSGQATGELFF.

This clonotype has just a few counts. The V call is TRBV6-5, the J call TRBJ2-1; no clear D. CDR1 and CDR2 (germline): MNHEY, SVGAGI. The V gene lost 1 base and the J gene lost 4 bases, with 8 bases spanning the gap. The CDR3 extends over 14 amino acids. This CDR3 reads CASSYFGPYNEQFF. CDR3 DNA: TGTGCCAGCAGTTACTTTGGACCTTACAATGAGCAGTTCTTC.

This clonotype was picked up a small number of times. The chain has TRBV5-1 and TRBJ2-3; 10 bases are shared with TRBD2. Germline V gives CDR1 SGHRS, CDR2 YFSETQ. V lost 4 bases and J lost 4; bases outside the gene matches: 15. CDR3 size: 18 residues. The CDR3 spells CASSPGRNVAGGADTQYF. The CDR3 coding sequence is TGCGCCAGCAGCCCAGGCCGGAACGTAGCGGGGGGAGCAGATACGCAGTATTTT.

This clonotype has a handful of counts. The V gene is TRBV20-1, the J gene TRBJ2-1; D not certain. Germline-derived CDR1 and CDR2 are DFQATT and SNEGSKA (reference sequence). V was pared by 3 bases and J by 3 bases, with 6 bases between. The CDR3 has 12 amino acids. The CDR3 reads CSASGYYNEQFF. The CDR3 DNA is TGCAGTGCTAGCGGCTACTACAATGAGCAGTTCTTC.

This clonotype has ten or more counts. The rearrangement links TRBV5-1 to TRBJ1-2; D remains ambiguous. Trimming shortened V by 0 bases and J by 6 bases, and 12 bases separated the two germline ends. The CDR3 covers 14 residues. CDR1 is SGHRS, CDR2 YFSETQ, per germline. The CDR3: CASSLGSGSDGYTF. The DNA of the CDR3 is TGCGCCAGCAGCTTGGGGTCGGGGAGCGATGGCTACACCTTC.

The chain is built from TRBV24-1 and TRBJ1-2; D may be TRBD1 (5 bases). The CDR3 sequence is 12 residues long. Trimming took 7 bases from V and 7 from J, leaving 12 bases between them. Germline V gene lookup returns CDR1 KGHDR and CDR2 SFDVKD. The CDR3 sequence is CATRRGTAGYTF. The CDR3 bases are TGTGCCACCAGGAGGGGAACGGCTGGCTACACCTTC.

This clonotype was seen a few times. This sequence joins TRBV7-6 and TRBJ2-7; TRBD1 matches at 7 bases. V trimming: 1 base; J trimming: 2 bases; junction bases outside the gene matches: 8. The CDR3 length is 16 residues. The germline V gene has CDR1 SGHVS and CDR2 FNYEAQ. The CDR3 DNA is TGTGCCAGCAGCTTAGACACAAAACAGGGGACCTACGAGCAGTACTTC. The encoded protein is CASSLDTKQGTYEQYF.

This clonotype was picked up many times. The V call is TRBV5-1, the J call TRBJ2-5, with 7 nucleotides matching TRBD1. CDR1 SGHRS and CDR2 YFSETQ come from the germline V gene. V lost 7 bases, J lost 2 bases, and 2 bases stayed unmatched. The length of the CDR3 is 12 residues. CDR3: CASGDRQETQYF. The CDR3 DNA reads as TGCGCCAGCGGGGACAGACAAGAGACCCAGTACTTC.